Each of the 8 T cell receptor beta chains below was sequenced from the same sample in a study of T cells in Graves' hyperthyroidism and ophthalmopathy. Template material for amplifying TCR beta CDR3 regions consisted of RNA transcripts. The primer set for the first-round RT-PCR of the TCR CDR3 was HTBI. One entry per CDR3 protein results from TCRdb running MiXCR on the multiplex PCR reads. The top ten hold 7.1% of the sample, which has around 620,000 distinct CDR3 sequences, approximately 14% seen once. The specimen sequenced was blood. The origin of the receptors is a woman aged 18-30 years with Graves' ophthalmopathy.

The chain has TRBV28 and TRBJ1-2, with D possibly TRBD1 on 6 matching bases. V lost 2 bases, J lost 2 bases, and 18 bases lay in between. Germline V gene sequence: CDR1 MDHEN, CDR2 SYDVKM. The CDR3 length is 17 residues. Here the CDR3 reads CASSLIRRRQVNYGYTF. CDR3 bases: TGTGCCAGCAGTTTAATCCGCCGCCGACAGGTAAACTATGGCTACACCTTC.

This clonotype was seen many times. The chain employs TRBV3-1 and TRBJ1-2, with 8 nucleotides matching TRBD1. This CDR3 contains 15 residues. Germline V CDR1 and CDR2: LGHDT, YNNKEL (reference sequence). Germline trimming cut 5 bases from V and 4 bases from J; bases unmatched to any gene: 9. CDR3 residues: CASSSGQAGGYGYTF. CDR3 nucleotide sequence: TGTGCCAGCAGCTCGGGACAGGCCGGCGGCTATGGCTACACCTTC.

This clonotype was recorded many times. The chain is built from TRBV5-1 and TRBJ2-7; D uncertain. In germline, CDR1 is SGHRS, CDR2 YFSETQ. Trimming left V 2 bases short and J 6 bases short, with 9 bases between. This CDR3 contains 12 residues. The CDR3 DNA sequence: TGCGCCAGCAGCTTTGTATCTGGCGAGCAGTACTTC. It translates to CASSFVSGEQYF.

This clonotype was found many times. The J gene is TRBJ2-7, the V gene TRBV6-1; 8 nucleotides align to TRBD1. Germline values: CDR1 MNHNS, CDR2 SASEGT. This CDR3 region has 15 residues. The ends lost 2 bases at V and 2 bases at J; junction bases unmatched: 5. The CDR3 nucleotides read TGTGCCAGCAGTGAACGGAACAGGGGGGCCTACGAGCAGTACTTC. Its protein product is CASSERNRGAYEQYF.

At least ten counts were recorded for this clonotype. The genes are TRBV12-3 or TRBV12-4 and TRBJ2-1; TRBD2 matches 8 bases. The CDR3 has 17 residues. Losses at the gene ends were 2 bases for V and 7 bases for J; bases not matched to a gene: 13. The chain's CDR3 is CASSLMPSGWGVNEQFF. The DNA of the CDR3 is TGTGCCAGCAGTTTAATGCCTAGCGGGTGGGGTGTAAATGAGCAGTTCTTC.

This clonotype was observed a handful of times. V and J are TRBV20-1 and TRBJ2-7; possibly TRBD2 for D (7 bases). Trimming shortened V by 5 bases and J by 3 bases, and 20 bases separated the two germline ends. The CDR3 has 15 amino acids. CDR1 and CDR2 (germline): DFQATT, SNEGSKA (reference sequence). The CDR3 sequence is CSAPPRGGGFYEQYF. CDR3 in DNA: TGCAGTGCTCCCCCTCGAGGGGGGGGGTTCTACGAGCAGTACTTC.

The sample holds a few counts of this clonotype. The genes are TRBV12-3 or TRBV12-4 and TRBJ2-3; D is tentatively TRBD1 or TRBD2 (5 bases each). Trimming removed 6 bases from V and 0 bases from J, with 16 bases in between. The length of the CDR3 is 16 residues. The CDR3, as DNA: TGTGCCAGCAGCGGGGCTCCTAACCCTAGCACAGATACGCAGTATTTT. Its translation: CASSGAPNPSTDTQYF.

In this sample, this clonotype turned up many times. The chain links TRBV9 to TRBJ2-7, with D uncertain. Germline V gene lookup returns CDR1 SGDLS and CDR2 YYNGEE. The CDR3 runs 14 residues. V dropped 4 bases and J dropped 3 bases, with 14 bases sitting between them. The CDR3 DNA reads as TGTGCCAGCAGCTCGGCGGCTACCGGCTACGAGCAGTACTTC. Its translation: CASSSAATGYEQYF.